This note documents a single T cell receptor beta chain sequence. PCR involved 60 Vbeta and 13 Jbeta primers. Measured with immunoSEQ multiplex PCR; TCRdb has only the in-frame clones, and not every one. The repertoire includes fewer than 90,000 clones, 76% of them detected once, and approximately 1.4% sits in the top ten. The data stem from a study of cytomegalovirus exposure and HLA in healthy donors. Material for sequencing was PBMCs. This TCR was sampled from a male donor in good health and CMV-seronegative.

In DNA, the CDR3 is TGTGCCAGCAGTTTCCGGCAGGGTCTTTACAATGAGCAGTTCTTC. Translation: CASSFRQGLYNEQFF. This chain links TRBV27 with TRBJ2-1; tentatively, D is TRBD1 (5 bases). Trimming removed 3 bases at V and 4 bases at J, with 13 bases between. Germline lookup yields CDR1 MNHEY and CDR2 SMNVEV (reference sequence). CDR3 size: 15 residues.